This T cell receptor (beta chain) was found in a study of cytomegalovirus exposure and HLA in healthy donors. The CDR3 sequence is 16 residues long. Trimming removed 2 bases from V and 4 bases from J, with 14 bases in between. Germline CDR1 reads KGHSH; CDR2 reads LQKENI. Primers for the PCR totalled 60 Vbeta and 13 Jbeta. Profiling relied on immunoSEQ multiplex PCR, and the TCRdb table lists in-frame clones only, not all of them. The repertoire holds 90,000 or so clones, with around four fifths as singletons. V usage is TRBV18 and J usage is TRBJ1-4; unclear D gene. Specimen: PBMCs. This receptor was obtained from a man younger than 40 in good health and CMV-seropositive. CDR3 loop: CASSPSREARNEKLFF. The CDR3 nucleotides read TGTGCCAGCTCACCATCGAGGGAGGCACGTAATGAAAAACTGTTTTTT. The full variable domain, its missing parts supplied by reference TRBV18 and TRBJ1-4, is NAGVMQNPRHLVRRRGQEARLRCSPMKGHSHVYWYRQLPEEGLKFMVYLQKENIIDESGMPKERFSAEFPKEGPSILRIQQVVRGDSAAYFCASSPSREARNEKLFFGSGTQLSVL.